These 15 T cell receptor beta chains originate from one sample sequenced in a study of shared clonotypes between healthy human individuals. Measured with immunoSEQ multiplex PCR; TCRdb has only the in-frame clones, and not every one. The data contain hundreds of thousands of clones, roughly 80% of them singletons. Sequenced: PBMCs. The receptors originated from a woman in her forties in good health. Some clones in this sample may be carry-over from other donors' samples.

This clone has only one observation. This chain uses TRBV5-1 with TRBJ2-3; 10 bases agree with TRBD1. Germline V gene lookup returns CDR1 SGHRS and CDR2 YFSETQ. The junction had 4 bases not matched to a gene; V was cut back by 1 base and J by 2 bases. This CDR3 is built from 16 residues. CDR3: CASSLTGTGDTDTQYF. The CDR3 nucleotides read TGCGCCAGCAGCTTGACCGGGACAGGGGACACAGATACGCAGTATTTT.

The chain joins TRBV18 to TRBJ1-1; possible D gene TRBD1, 5 bases. V was shortened by 3 bases and J by 1 base, with 9 bases between the two germline ends. The CDR3 runs 14 residues. Per germline, CDR1 KGHSH and CDR2 LQKENI. Here the CDR3 DNA reads TGTGCCAGCTCACCGGGGCGAACGAACACTGAAGCTTTCTTT. Translation: CASSPGRTNTEAFF.

This chain links TRBV7-2 with TRBJ2-7, with 10 bases matching TRBD2. The CDR3 is 13 amino acids. J gave up 4 bases and V 5 bases, and 2 bases lay outside the gene matches. From germline, CDR1 is SGHTA and CDR2 FQGNSA. The CDR3 nucleotides read TGTGCCAGCAGCGGACTAGCGGAGTACGAGCAGTACTTC. Its translation: CASSGLAEYEQYF.

This rearrangement joins TRBV6-6 to TRBJ1-6; D remains ambiguous. The CDR3 sequence is 13 residues long. Germline-derived CDR1 and CDR2 are MNHNY and SVGAGI (reference sequence). V gave up 0 bases and J gave up 4 bases, with 1 base separating them. The CDR3 coding sequence is TGTGCCAGCAGTTACTCGTATAATTCACCCCTCCACTTT. Its protein product is CASSYSYNSPLHF.

The chain joins TRBV10-1 to TRBJ2-5; the match to TRBD2 covers 8 bases. This CDR3 has 13 amino acids. Germline CDR1 is WNHNN and CDR2 is SYGVQD (reference sequence). Losses at the gene ends were 8 bases for V and 7 bases for J; bases not matched to a gene: 9. CDR3 nucleotide sequence: TGCGCCAGCCAGGCATCGGGAGGGGGGACCCAGTACTTC. Amino acids: CASQASGGGTQYF.

The gene calls are TRBV10-3 and TRBJ2-2; 13 bases fit TRBD2. From germline, CDR1 is ENHRY and CDR2 SYGVKD. The CDR3 spans 19 residues. V lost 0 bases to trimming and J lost 4 bases; unmatched junction nucleotides: 8. The CDR3 coding sequence is TGTGCCATCAGTGAGTCCAGGACTAGCGGGAGAGCTGGCACCGGGGAGCTGTTTTTT. The encoded protein is CAISESRTSGRAGTGELFF.

The sample holds many counts of this clone. The chain has TRBV5-6 and TRBJ1-2; TRBD1 matches at 10 bases. Germline V CDR1 and CDR2: SGHDT, YYEEEE. After removal of 0 bases from V and 6 bases from J, the junction contained 5 bases not matched to a gene. The CDR3 length is 15 residues. The CDR3 DNA is TGTGCCAGCAGCTTGGTGACAGGGACAGGGGATGGCTACACCTTC. Residues: CASSLVTGTGDGYTF.

The V gene is TRBV5-1, the J gene TRBJ2-1; 10 bases match TRBD2. The CDR3 totals 15 residues. CDR1 is SGHRS, CDR2 YFSETQ, per germline. Trimming removed 2 bases from V and 4 bases from J; junction bases left unmatched: 3. CDR3: CASSLAGGLYNEQFF. The CDR3 bases are TGCGCCAGCAGCTTAGCGGGAGGGCTGTACAATGAGCAGTTCTTC.

The chain uses TRBV4-3 and TRBJ2-3; the D is unclear. The CDR3 loop spans 18 amino acids. V was clipped by 0 bases and J by 1 base, with 17 bases between them. The germline CDR1 and CDR2 sequences are LGHNA and YSLEER. As DNA, the CDR3 is TGCGCCAGCAGCCAAGAGTCTTATTGGATATCTGGCACAGATACGCAGTATTTT. It specifies CASSQESYWISGTDTQYF.

V is TRBV6-1 and J is TRBJ2-7; no definite D call. Per the germline V gene, CDR1 is MNHNS and CDR2 is SASEGT. The germline V and J ends were trimmed by 0 bases and 2 bases, with 26 bases remaining between them. The CDR3 loop spans 20 amino acids. The CDR3 region is CASSEALGSANPRWTYEQYF. Here the CDR3 DNA reads TGTGCCAGCAGTGAAGCGCTAGGGTCCGCGAATCCTAGATGGACCTACGAGCAGTACTTC.

J is TRBJ2-1 and V is TRBV7-6, with D possibly TRBD1 on 6 matching bases. Germline V CDR1 and CDR2: SGHVS, FNYEAQ. Trimming removed 2 bases from V and 8 bases from J, with 13 bases in between. There are 14 residues in the CDR3. CDR3 region: CASSLWGRQDEQFF. CDR3 bases: TGTGCCAGCAGCTTATGGGGGCGTCAGGATGAGCAGTTCTTC.

V and J are TRBV6-5 and TRBJ2-3, with TRBD2 identical over 8 bases. The CDR3 runs to 16 residues. Germline values: CDR1 MNHEY, CDR2 SVGAGI. Losses at the gene ends were 0 bases for V and 1 base for J; bases not matched to a gene: 3. The CDR3 nucleotides are TGTGCCAGCAGTTACTCGAGCGGGAGCCGCACAGATACGCAGTATTTT. Translating it yields CASSYSSGSRTDTQYF.

This chain joins TRBV4-2 and TRBJ2-1; D remains unclear. This CDR3 region has 16 residues. CDR1 and CDR2 from the germline V gene are LGHNA and YNFKEQ. Trimming stripped 0 bases from V and 0 bases from J, with 9 bases between. The CDR3 DNA follows: TGTGCCAGCAGCCAAGAGGACCTGAGCTCCTACAATGAGCAGTTCTTC. Translation gives CASSQEDLSSYNEQFF.

This sequence joins TRBV5-1 and TRBJ1-3; a possible D gene is TRBD1 (6 bases). Trimming took off 1 base at V and 1 base at J, with 12 bases between the two ends. The CDR3 contains 16 residues. The germline V gene encodes CDR1 SGHRS and CDR2 YFSETQ. The CDR3 region is CASSLLGRGSGNTIYF. In DNA form, the CDR3 reads TGCGCCAGCAGCTTGCTCGGGAGGGGGTCTGGAAACACCATATATTTT.

As to this clone: Other nucleotide sequences from this sample produce the same CDR3. This sequence joins TRBV19 and TRBJ1-2; possible D gene TRBD1, 6 bases. Germline CDR1 is LNHDA and CDR2 is SQIVND (reference sequence). Between the trimmed V and J ends, which lost 3 bases and 3 bases, there was a span of 8 bases. CDR3 size: 13 residues. CDR3 sequence: CASSIQGHYGYTF. In DNA, the CDR3 is TGTGCCAGTAGTATTCAGGGGCACTATGGCTACACCTTC.